These T cell receptor beta chains were read from a single sample in a study of shared clonotypes between healthy human individuals. Sequencing was performed with immunoSEQ multiplex PCR; in TCRdb, only in-frame clones are kept and a portion is missing. The sample contains about 2,500,000 clones, about 92% of which appear only once. The sequenced sample was naive CD4+ T cells sorted from blood. Source of these receptors: a man younger than 35 in good health. Each CDR3 is given with its conserved first and last residue. Fields, in order: clone size, J gene, D gene, V gene, CDR3 DNA, CDR3 protein. The D gene is left open where the match is weak. The listing skips clone size in some rows; elsewhere it reads once, few, many or a size class.

clone_size: .; j_call: TRBJ2-7; d_call: .; v_call: TRBV7-2; cdr3_nt: TGTGCCAGCAGCTTGCTTCAGACCTCCTACGAGCAGTACTTC; cdr3_aa: CASSLLQTSYEQYF
clone_size: few; j_call: TRBJ1-1; d_call: .; v_call: TRBV5-1; cdr3_nt: TGCGCCAGCAGCTTGGACGCCTGGAACACTGAAGCTTTCTTT; cdr3_aa: CASSLDAWNTEAFF
clone_size: .; j_call: TRBJ1-2; d_call: .; v_call: TRBV19; cdr3_nt: TGTGCCAGTAGTATAGAGGCCGGCTATGGCTACACCTTC; cdr3_aa: CASSIEAGYGYTF
clone_size: .; j_call: TRBJ2-5; d_call: .; v_call: TRBV5-1; cdr3_nt: TGCGCCAGCAGCTTTCCAGACGCGCTGGGGACCCAGTACTTC; cdr3_aa: CASSFPDALGTQYF
clone_size: .; j_call: TRBJ2-3; d_call: TRBD2; v_call: TRBV6-6; cdr3_nt: TGTGCCAGCAGCTCCGGGACTAGCAATACGCAGTATTTT; cdr3_aa: CASSSGTSNTQYF
clone_size: .; j_call: TRBJ2-7; d_call: .; v_call: TRBV7-9; cdr3_nt: TGTGCCAGCAGCCTGGTTGGGCAGGACGGGCAGTACTTC; cdr3_aa: CASSLVGQDGQYF
clone_size: .; j_call: TRBJ1-3; d_call: .; v_call: TRBV6-5; cdr3_nt: TGTGCCAGCAGTTACGGCCGGGGGACTGGAAACACCATATATTTT; cdr3_aa: CASSYGRGTGNTIYF
clone_size: .; j_call: TRBJ2-3; d_call: .; v_call: TRBV19; cdr3_nt: TGTGCCAGTAGTATGGGAAGGGGGAGTACAGATACGCAGTATTTT; cdr3_aa: CASSMGRGSTDTQYF
clone_size: .; j_call: TRBJ1-1; d_call: .; v_call: TRBV6-1; cdr3_nt: TGTGCCAGCAAGACGGAGTTGAACACTGAAGCTTTCTTT; cdr3_aa: CASKTELNTEAFF
clone_size: .; j_call: TRBJ2-2; d_call: TRBD1; v_call: TRBV19; cdr3_nt: TGTGCCAGTAGTGGGACAGGGACAGGGGTGACCGGGGAGCTGTTTTTT; cdr3_aa: CASSGTGTGVTGELFF
clone_size: .; j_call: TRBJ1-1; d_call: .; v_call: TRBV30; cdr3_nt: TGTGCCAGAAGGTTACAGGGGAACACTGAAGCTTTCTTT; cdr3_aa: CARRLQGNTEAFF
clone_size: .; j_call: TRBJ2-3; d_call: .; v_call: TRBV11-2; cdr3_nt: TGTGCCAGCAGCCACGGGACAAGGGGAACAGATACGCAGTATTTT; cdr3_aa: CASSHGTRGTDTQYF
clone_size: .; j_call: TRBJ2-1; d_call: TRBD2; v_call: TRBV20-1; cdr3_nt: TGCAGTGCTCTAGCGGGGGGGAAGTTCTTC; cdr3_aa: CSALAGGKFF
clone_size: once; j_call: TRBJ1-1; d_call: .; v_call: TRBV5-6; cdr3_nt: TGTGCCAGCAGCCTTTGGAGGCGGGGAAAAGGGGTCATGGAAGCTTTCTTT; cdr3_aa: CASSLWRRGKGVMEAFF
clone_size: .; j_call: TRBJ1-5; d_call: .; v_call: TRBV5-3; cdr3_nt: TGTGCCAGAAGCCCGCCGGGGGTCAATCAGCCCCAGCATTTT; cdr3_aa: CARSPPGVNQPQHF
clone_size: .; j_call: TRBJ1-4; d_call: .; v_call: TRBV5-1; cdr3_nt: TGCGCCAGCAGCAGACTTGGGGCTAATGAAAAACTGTTTTTT; cdr3_aa: CASSRLGANEKLFF
clone_size: .; j_call: TRBJ2-7; d_call: .; v_call: TRBV18; cdr3_nt: TGTGCCAGCTCTAATGCGGGCCCCTACGAGCAGTACTTC; cdr3_aa: CASSNAGPYEQYF